Following are 3 T cell receptor beta chains from one sample sequenced in a study of OX40 agonist ivuxolimab in advanced cancers. Method: immunoSEQ multiplex PCR; TCRdb's copy keeps in-frame clones and lacks some. The sample lists fewer than 55,000 clones; over 75% were seen once. Sequences were derived from CD4+ or CD8+ T cells sorted from blood, sampled in a trial of the OX40 agonist ivuxolimab. These receptors were obtained from an adult with an advanced solid tumor such as melanoma, head and neck, liver or kidney cancer.

As concerns this clone: The same CDR3 also results from other DNA sequences found in this sample. V and J are TRBV5-1 and TRBJ1-4; tentative D call: TRBD1 (5 bases). V gave up 4 bases and J gave up 1 base, with 8 bases separating them. Per germline, CDR1 SGHRS and CDR2 YFSETQ. The CDR3 consists of 14 residues. The CDR3 reads CASSRDGTNEKLFF. The CDR3 nucleotides are TGCGCCAGCAGCCGGGACGGAACTAATGAAAAACTGTTTTTT.

This clone was seen a single time. The chain carries TRBV5-1 and TRBJ2-2, with D possibly TRBD2 on 6 matching bases. Trimming shortened V by 4 bases and J by 4 bases, and 11 bases separated the two germline ends. Germline assignment: CDR1 SGHRS and CDR2 YFSETQ. CDR3 size: 14 residues. The CDR3 coding sequence is TGCGCCAGCAGCGGGGGGATTCGCACCGGGGAGCTGTTTTTT. This sequence encodes CASSGGIRTGELFF. Full variable domain (outside the CDR3, taken from reference TRBV5-1 and TRBJ2-2): KAGVTQTPRYLIKTRGQQVTLSCSPISGHRSVSWYQQTPGQGLQFLFEYFSETQRNKGNFPGRFSGRQFSNSRSEMNVSTLELGDSALYLCASSGGIRTGELFFGEGSRLTVL.

This clone was seen once. J is TRBJ1-2 and V is TRBV5-1, with a possible D match to TRBD1 (5 bases). CDR3 length: 14 amino acids. The V gene's germline CDR1 is SGHRS and CDR2 YFSETQ. The V gene lost 4 bases and the J gene lost 2 bases, with 12 bases spanning the gap. CDR3 DNA: TGCGCCAGCAGCCCCAGGGTGGAGAACTATGGCTACACCTTC. This encodes CASSPRVENYGYTF.